These T cell receptor beta chains were read from a single sample in a study of blood T cell repertoires in COVID-19. Using immunoSEQ multiplex PCR, the repertoire was profiled, and TCRdb retains in-frame clones only, with some absent. The sample has 200,000 to 250,000 clones; roughly 82% are singletons. Sequencing was performed on peripheral blood. The receptors originated from a man aged 50-59 years with active or convalescent COVID-19. The conserved cysteine and the conserved F or W are not part of the CDR3 here.

CDR3 protein | J gene | V gene
ATSPRQGENTEAF | TRBJ1-1 | TRBV15
ATSDAQGWDAF | TRBJ1-1 | TRBV24-1
ASSLGTSSQGAQY | TRBJ2-5 | TRBV7-2
ASSYRGLAKNIQY | TRBJ2-4 | TRBV6-2/TRBV6-3
ATYGGVRLH | TRBJ1-5 | TRBV2
ASSARDRVSPLH | TRBJ1-6 | TRBV9
ASSYTAGGSNQPQH | TRBJ1-5 | TRBV6-6
ASSPGTGVNQPQH | TRBJ1-5 | TRBV7-2
ASSATTGIGNTIY | TRBJ1-3 | TRBV9
ASSPAGGRQPQH | TRBJ1-5 | TRBV18
ASSETGGVETQY | TRBJ2-5 | TRBV7-9
ASSERKWKAGGVAAF | TRBJ1-1 | TRBV2
ASSERGNQPQH | TRBJ1-5 | TRBV6-1
ASLGGGETQY | TRBJ2-5 | TRBV12-3/TRBV12-4
ASSLLLVNLAGGPSDTQY | TRBJ2-3 | TRBV28
ASSLSVASGVQETQY | TRBJ2-5 | TRBV7-9
ASSIATTNTEAF | TRBJ1-1 | TRBV19
SVEPRTGGYEQY | TRBJ2-7 | TRBV29-1
ASSYSMAYYGYT | TRBJ1-2 | TRBV6-6
ASSISYEQF | TRBJ2-1 | TRBV19
ASSPGLTDEQF | TRBJ2-1 | TRBV4-3
ASSEVAPWEGNQPQH | TRBJ1-5 | TRBV2
ASSMPAAAEAF | TRBJ1-1 | TRBV19
ASSHTGKGLAGYNEQF | TRBJ2-1 | TRBV3-1/TRBV3-2
ASSSPLGQGANDEQY | TRBJ2-7 | TRBV28
ASSLAQGLNEQF | TRBJ2-1 | TRBV7-9
ASPRGLNGYT | TRBJ1-2 | TRBV3-1/TRBV3-2
ASSQLGQVDTEAF | TRBJ1-1 | TRBV6-5
SASAVTSGALRRSETQY | TRBJ2-5 | TRBV20-1
AWSVMDNFYEQY | TRBJ2-7 | TRBV30
ASSLVNTGELF | TRBJ2-2 | TRBV6-1
ATSDPGQGRDGYT | TRBJ1-2 | TRBV24-1
ASSLVGTANSPLH | TRBJ1-6 | TRBV7-2
ASSPQTSGSTDTQY | TRBJ2-3 | TRBV3-1/TRBV3-2
ASSLLAGAYEQY | TRBJ2-7 | TRBV5-4
ASSPHRGGNQPQH | TRBJ1-5 | TRBV19
ASSSHGQGNTEAF | TRBJ1-1 | TRBV6-5
AISVHGKNTEAF | TRBJ1-1 | TRBV10-3
ASSPSTGRESGYT | TRBJ1-2 | TRBV18
ASSGTGRKRGEAF | TRBJ1-1 | TRBV28
ASSLGSRLAASTDTQY | TRBJ2-3 | TRBV5-4
ASSQDTGDMDTEAF | TRBJ1-1 | TRBV4-3
ASSCLGTPVCEAF | TRBJ1-1 | TRBV6-5
ASSVGQGRNEKLF | TRBJ1-4 | TRBV9
ASSQGGGAWGF | TRBJ1-1 | TRBV3-1/TRBV3-2
ASSLLPGQGEDYGYT | TRBJ1-2 | TRBV27
ASSFPGTDTQY | TRBJ2-3 | TRBV12-3/TRBV12-4
ASSSPLTGKNPDTQY | TRBJ2-3 | TRBV7-8
ASSVQGRETQY | TRBJ2-5 | TRBV10-2